This TCR beta chain was identified during a study of blood T cells in healthy people across ages. The CDR3 sequence is 13 residues long. The germline V gene has CDR1 SGDLS and CDR2 YYNGEE. Trimming pared 5 bases from V and 1 base from J, leaving 8 bases between. Next came a second PCR, run for about 6 to 12 cycles, which used a sample-barcoded 5' primer along with a J-beta primer mix. TCRdb re-derived calls from the 5' RACE reads in MiXCR, one entry per CDR3 protein. Here the sample spans more than 650,000 distinct CDR3 sequences, more than 25% being singletons. A further study also used this sample, focusing on T cells of mothers and their children.

The clonotype was recovered from a boy aged 10-17 years in good health. The sample consisted of blood. J is TRBJ2-3 and V is TRBV9; D gene uncertain. CDR3 sequence (DNA): TGTGCCAGCAGGAGAGGCCGCACAGATACGCAGTATTTT. Translation gives CASRRGRTDTQYF. Full variable domain (remainder filled in from reference TRBV9 and TRBJ2-3): DSGVTQTPKHLITATGQRVTLRCSPRSGDLSVYWYQQSLDQGLQFLIQYYNGEERAKGNILERFSAQQFPDLHSELNLSSLELGDSALYFCASRRGRTDTQYFGPGTRLTVL.